This note documents a single T cell receptor (beta chain) sequence. Its antigen remains unidentified. The sample belongs to a study of cytomegalovirus exposure and HLA in healthy donors. Points from the study as a whole: Solely CMV serostatus was available to characterize immune exposure. Associated with cytomegalovirus, according to the listing, were approximately 160 TCR beta chains.

The PCR made use of 60 Vbeta and 13 Jbeta primers. Profiling relied on immunoSEQ multiplex PCR, and the TCRdb table lists in-frame clones only, not all of them. The data hold some 110,000 clones, with approximately 11% observed a single time. Nominal health characterized the donors when sampled, though unrecorded immune exposures were likely. The germline V gene has CDR1 LGHNA and CDR2 YNFKEQ. Unmatched junction bases numbered 0, after V lost 0 bases and J lost 0 bases. The CDR3 is 16 residues long. Sequencing was done on a sample of PBMCs. This TCR came from a man aged 40-49 years in good health and CMV-seropositive. The chain uses TRBV4-2 and TRBJ2-1; 9 nucleotides line up with TRBD2. The CDR3 region has the DNA TGTGCCAGCAGCCAAGATAGCGGGAGCTCCTACAATGAGCAGTTCTTC. This translates into CASSQDSGSSYNEQFF.